Listed below are T cell receptor beta chains from one sample, sequenced in a study of blood T cell repertoires in COVID-19. Measured with immunoSEQ multiplex PCR; TCRdb has only the in-frame clones, and not every one. The top ten clones hold 5% to 6.5% of a sample with about 140,000 clones, around four fifths of them seen once. Sequencing was performed on PBMCs or T cells enriched from blood (not recorded which). These receptors were collected from a woman aged 50 to 60 who had recovered from COVID-19. CDR3s include the opening cysteine and the closing phenylalanine or tryptophan. D genes are given only for firm matches.

v_call	j_call	d_call	cdr3_aa
TRBV10-2	TRBJ2-5	NA	CASSESAAMRETQYF
TRBV5-1	TRBJ1-1	NA	CASSLNVRGTEAFF
TRBV9	TRBJ2-3	TRBD2	CASSDPGAGGPKDTQYF
TRBV13	TRBJ1-2	NA	CASSPRGRSYGYTF
TRBV2	TRBJ2-2	NA	CASRITDQNTGELFF
TRBV2	TRBJ1-5	TRBD1	CASRLRTGKEAQHF
TRBV28	TRBJ1-3	NA	CASRGSGGNTIYF
TRBV2	TRBJ2-1	NA	CASSELAQFF
TRBV28	TRBJ1-3	NA	CASSLSPGVDTIYF
TRBV9	TRBJ2-1	TRBD2	CASSPRTSGALNEQFF
TRBV11-2	TRBJ1-1	TRBD1	CASSLDSQDRGTEAFF
TRBV3-1/TRBV3-2	TRBJ1-5	NA	CASSQMSGNQPQHF
TRBV28	TRBJ1-6	NA	CATQARIVVNSPLHF
TRBV2	TRBJ1-6	NA	CASSERGDNSPLHF
TRBV5-8	TRBJ1-1	NA	CASSVGLREAEAFF
TRBV21-1	TRBJ2-7	NA	CASSKKWTSGLYAQYF
TRBV19	TRBJ1-5	NA	CASSTGIGNQPQHF
TRBV10-3	TRBJ1-5	NA	CAISEGGQPQHF
TRBV5-6	TRBJ2-2	NA	CASSQTGSAGELFF
TRBV6-1	TRBJ2-7	TRBD1	CASSASDWTGGTVWREQYF
TRBV7-6	TRBJ2-3	TRBD1	CASSLGTGFRTDTQYF
TRBV5-4	TRBJ1-1	TRBD1	CASRPGTGTFEAFF
TRBV14	TRBJ1-2	TRBD1	CASSHDRGGSGYTF
TRBV5-1	TRBJ1-5	TRBD1	CASSFEGAVGQPQHF
TRBV5-4	TRBJ2-2	NA	CASSFQNTGELFF
TRBV27	TRBJ2-5	NA	CASSLSRQETQYF
TRBV9	TRBJ1-3	TRBD1	CASSVASGLQGAAGNTIYF
TRBV7-9	TRBJ1-2	NA	CASSPDGDYGYTF
TRBV28	TRBJ1-2	NA	CASSKGDVRGRNGYTF
TRBV4-2	TRBJ1-2	NA	CASSQDLGVPGYGYTF
TRBV6-5	TRBJ1-4	TRBD1	CASSYSAPGGGEKLFF
TRBV7-6	TRBJ2-1	NA	CASSLAHPFSSYNEQFF
TRBV3-1/TRBV3-2	TRBJ1-2	NA	CASSQAVEGGYTF
TRBV19	TRBJ1-1	TRBD1	CASSMDRSLEAFF
TRBV5-1	TRBJ1-2	NA	CASSLGAIDGYTF
TRBV19	TRBJ1-4	NA	CASSIGQGTEKLFF
TRBV19	TRBJ1-3	TRBD1	CASSIGTVRGNTIYF
TRBV15	TRBJ1-5	NA	CATSNRADNQPQHF
TRBV5-1	TRBJ1-1	NA	CATRQGLDTEAFF
TRBV28	TRBJ1-2	NA	CASSHRQDYGYTF
TRBV28	TRBJ2-3	TRBD1	CASRTGLWDTQYF
TRBV7-3	TRBJ2-1	TRBD2	CASSQLAGGPDEQFF
TRBV5-1	TRBJ1-2	TRBD1	CASSLGGTGPLSYTF
TRBV11-2	TRBJ1-4	NA	CASSLETGLLSSEKLFF
TRBV4-1	TRBJ2-7	NA	CASSQVEAKSYEQYF
TRBV27	TRBJ2-3	NA	CASSLGKGDPSTDTQYF
TRBV9	TRBJ1-1	NA	CASSVDQNLPPMNTEAFF
TRBV18	TRBJ1-3	NA	CASSPPIRVSGNTIYF
TRBV4-2	TRBJ1-5	NA	CASSQDGAGNQPQHF